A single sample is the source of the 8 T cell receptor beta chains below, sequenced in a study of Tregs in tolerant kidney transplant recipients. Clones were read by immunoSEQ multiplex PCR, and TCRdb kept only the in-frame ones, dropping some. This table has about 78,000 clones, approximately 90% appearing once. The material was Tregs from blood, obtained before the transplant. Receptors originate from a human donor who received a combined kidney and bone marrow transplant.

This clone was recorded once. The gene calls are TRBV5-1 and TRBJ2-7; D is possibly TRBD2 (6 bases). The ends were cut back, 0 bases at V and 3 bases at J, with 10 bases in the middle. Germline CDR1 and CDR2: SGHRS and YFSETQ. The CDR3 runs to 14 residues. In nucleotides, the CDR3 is TGCGCCAGCAGCTTGGGTGGGAGGAACTACGAGCAGTACTTC. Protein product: CASSLGGRNYEQYF.

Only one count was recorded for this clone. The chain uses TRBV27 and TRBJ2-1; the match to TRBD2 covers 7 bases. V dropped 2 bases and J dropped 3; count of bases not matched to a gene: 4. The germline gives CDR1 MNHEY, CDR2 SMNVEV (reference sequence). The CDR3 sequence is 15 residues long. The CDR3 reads CASSLAGEDYNEQFF. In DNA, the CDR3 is TGTGCCAGCAGTTTAGCGGGAGAGGACTACAATGAGCAGTTCTTC.

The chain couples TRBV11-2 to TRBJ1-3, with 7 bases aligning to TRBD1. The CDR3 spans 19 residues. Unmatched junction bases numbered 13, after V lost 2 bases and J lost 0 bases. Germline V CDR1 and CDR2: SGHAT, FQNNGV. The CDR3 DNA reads TGTGCCAGCAGCTTAATCGTCAGGGGGGGCCCAACCTCTGGAAACACCATATATTTT. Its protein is CASSLIVRGGPTSGNTIYF.

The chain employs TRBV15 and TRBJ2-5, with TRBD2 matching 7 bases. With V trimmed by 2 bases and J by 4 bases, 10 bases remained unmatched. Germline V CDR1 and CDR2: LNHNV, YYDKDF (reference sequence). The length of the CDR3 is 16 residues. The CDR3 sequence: CATSRTKGRGAETQYF. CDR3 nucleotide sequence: TGTGCCACCAGCAGAACTAAAGGGAGGGGAGCAGAGACCCAGTACTTC.

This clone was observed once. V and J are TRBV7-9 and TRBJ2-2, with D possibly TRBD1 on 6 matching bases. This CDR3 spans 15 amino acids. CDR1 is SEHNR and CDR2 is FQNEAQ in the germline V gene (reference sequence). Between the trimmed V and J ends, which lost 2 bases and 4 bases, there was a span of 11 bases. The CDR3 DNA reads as TGTGCCAGCAGCTTAAAGGGGGTAGGCACCGGGGAGCTGTTTTTT. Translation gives CASSLKGVGTGELFF.

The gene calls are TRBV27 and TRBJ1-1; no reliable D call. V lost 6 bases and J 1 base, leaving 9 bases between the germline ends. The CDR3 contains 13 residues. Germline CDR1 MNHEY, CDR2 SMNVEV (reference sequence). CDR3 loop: CASSRVPNTEAFF. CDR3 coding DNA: TGTGCCAGCAGCCGGGTCCCGAACACTGAAGCTTTCTTT.

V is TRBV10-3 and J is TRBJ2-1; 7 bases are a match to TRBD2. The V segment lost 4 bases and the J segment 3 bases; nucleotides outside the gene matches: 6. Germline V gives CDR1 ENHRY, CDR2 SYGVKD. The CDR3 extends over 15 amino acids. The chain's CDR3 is CAISASSGNYNEQFF. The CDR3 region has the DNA TGTGCCATCAGTGCATCTAGCGGTAACTACAATGAGCAGTTCTTC.

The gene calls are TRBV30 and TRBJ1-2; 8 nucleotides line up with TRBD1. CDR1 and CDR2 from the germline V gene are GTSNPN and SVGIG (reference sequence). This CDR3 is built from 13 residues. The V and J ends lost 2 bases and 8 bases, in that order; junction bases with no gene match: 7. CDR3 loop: CAWSFRTGRGYTF. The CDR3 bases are TGTGCCTGGAGTTTCAGGACAGGGCGCGGCTACACCTTC.